The 31 T cell receptor beta chains in this list originate from one sample, sequenced in a study of spatial heterogeneity in lung cancer. TCRdb passed the 5' RACE reads through MiXCR, listing each CDR3 protein once. The table has almost 75,000 distinct CDR3 sequences, 13% seen once. Time point indicated: sample taken at primary tumor resection. Unsorted whole RNA samples from tumor, nontumor lung or frozen PBMC were sequenced. Sequenced here: PBMCs, sampled at surgery. The receptors stem from a male donor with early-stage non-small cell lung cancer.

The gene calls are TRBV9 and TRBJ1-1; 11 nucleotides agree with TRBD1. CDR3 length: 16 residues. The germline V gene has CDR1 SGDLS and CDR2 YYNGEE. The V gene end was trimmed by 0 bases and the J gene end by 7 bases; junction bases not matched to a gene: 8. The CDR3 DNA is TGTGCCAGCAGCGTAGCCGCGGGACAGGGGGTAAGTGAAGCTTTCTTT. Its protein is CASSVAAGQGVSEAFF.

The sample holds many counts of this clonotype. The V and J genes are TRBV6-5 and TRBJ2-6, with a possible D match to TRBD1 (6 bases). This CDR3 is 14 amino acids long. Per germline, CDR1 MNHEY and CDR2 SVGAGI. Between the trimmed V and J ends, which lost 7 bases and 4 bases, there was a span of 11 bases. CDR3 residues: CASTTGSGANVLTF. In DNA form, the CDR3 reads TGTGCCAGCACCACAGGGTCCGGGGCCAACGTCCTGACTTTC.

This clonotype was observed many times. The rearrangement links TRBV9 to TRBJ2-1, with a weak D call TRBD2 (5 bases). CDR3 size: 15 residues. V shed 1 base and J shed 5 bases, with 13 bases lying between them. Germline CDR1 and CDR2: SGDLS and YYNGEE. The CDR3 DNA sequence: TGTGCCAGCAGCGTAAATCCGGGGTTTAACAATGAGCAGTTCTTC. Translated: CASSVNPGFNNEQFF.

The sample holds a few counts of this clonotype. The rearrangement joins TRBV12-3 or TRBV12-4 to TRBJ1-1, with D maybe TRBD1 (5 bases). The CDR3 totals 13 residues. Between the trimmed V and J ends, which lost 3 bases and 5 bases, there was a span of 10 bases. CDR3: CASSFGGETEAFF. Written as DNA, the CDR3 is TGTGCCAGCAGTTTCGGGGGGGAAACTGAAGCTTTCTTT.

This clonotype turned up a few times. The chain carries TRBV29-1 and TRBJ2-6; 8 bases are a match to TRBD1. J lost 1 base, V lost 6 bases, and 8 bases had no gene match. Germline V gene lookup returns CDR1 SQVTM and CDR2 ANQGSEA. The CDR3 has 16 amino acids. As DNA, the CDR3 is TGCAGCGTAGGGACAGGCCGCGGGTCTGGGGCCAACGTCCTGACTTTC. This codes for CSVGTGRGSGANVLTF. The variable domain in full, with the rest retrieved from reference TRBV29-1 and TRBJ2-6, is SAVISQKPSRDICQRGTSLTIQCQVDSQVTMMFWYRQQPGQSLTLIATANQGSEATYESGFVIDKFPISRPNLTFSTLTVSNMSPEDSSIYLCSVGTGRGSGANVLTFGAGSRLTVL.

This clonotype was observed many times. This chain joins TRBV2 and TRBJ1-1; weak D call: TRBD1 (5 bases). Germline V lookup: CDR1 SNHLY, CDR2 FYNNEI. Trimming shortened V by 9 bases and J by 5 bases, and 16 bases separated the two germline ends. This CDR3 has 13 amino acids. For the CDR3, the DNA is TGTGCCAGTACGTATCAGGGAAGGACTGAAGCTTTCTTT. It codes for CASTYQGRTEAFF.

This clonotype was observed at least ten times. The rearrangement links TRBV28 to TRBJ2-7; 10 bases align to TRBD2. V lost 4 bases, J lost 4 bases, and 4 bases stayed unmatched. This CDR3 comprises 14 residues. CDR1 MDHEN and CDR2 SYDVKM come from the germline V gene. The chain's CDR3 is CASSYATSGYEQYF. The CDR3 DNA reads TGTGCCAGCAGTTACGCGACTAGCGGGTACGAGCAGTACTTC.

The chain couples TRBV19 to TRBJ1-1; the D is unclear. The CDR3 loop spans 17 amino acids. Germline CDR1 reads LNHDA; CDR2 reads SQIVND (reference sequence). V dropped 7 bases and J dropped 0 bases, with 21 bases sitting between them. The CDR3 sequence: CASTPRQRRVLNTEAFF. CDR3 sequence (DNA): TGTGCCAGTACCCCACGGCAACGGAGGGTATTGAACACTGAAGCTTTCTTT.

This clonotype has only a few counts. The chain recombines TRBV30 with TRBJ2-3; D is perhaps TRBD1 (6 bases). CDR1 and CDR2 from the germline V gene are GTSNPN and SVGIG (reference sequence). The CDR3 totals 14 residues. V gave up 5 bases and J gave up 0 bases, with 12 bases separating them. This CDR3 is CAWVRQASTDTQYF. The CDR3 nucleotides read TGTGCCTGGGTACGACAGGCTAGCACAGATACGCAGTATTTT. Full variable domain (remainder filled in from reference TRBV30 and TRBJ2-3): SQTIHQWPATLVQPVGSPLSLECTVEGTSNPNLYWYRQAAGRGLQLLFYSVGIGQISSEVPQNLSASRPQDRQFILSSKKLLLSDSGFYLCAWVRQASTDTQYFGPGTRLTVL.

The CDR3 DNA follows: TGTGCCAGCAGCCAAGCAGGGAGCAACACTGAAGCTTTCTTT. It specifies CASSQAGSNTEAFF. The V call is TRBV3-1, the J call TRBJ1-1; maybe TRBD1 (5 bases). The CDR3 loop spans 14 amino acids. V was trimmed by 1 base and J by 2 bases, leaving 8 bases between them. Germline V gene data show CDR1 as LGHDT and CDR2 as YNNKEL (reference sequence).

Only a few counts were recorded for this clonotype. This rearrangement joins TRBV15 to TRBJ2-3; D is unresolved. The V gene lost 3 bases and the J gene lost 6 bases, with 13 bases spanning the gap. Germline CDR1 and CDR2: LNHNV and YYDKDF (reference sequence). The CDR3 extends over 14 amino acids. The CDR3 reads CATSRDRAQDTQYF. CDR3 nucleotide sequence: TGTGCCACCAGCAGGGATCGGGCCCAGGATACGCAGTATTTT.

This clonotype was detected ten times or more. The chain's CDR3 is CARSPILAGVGTGELFF. The CDR3 DNA sequence: TGTGCCAGAAGCCCGATCCTAGCGGGAGTCGGTACCGGGGAGCTGTTTTTT. This chain links TRBV5-3 with TRBJ2-2; 10 bases match TRBD2. TRBV5-3 carries the ORF label, with uncertain function. V shed 4 bases, J shed 5 bases, and the junction held 11 bases outside the gene matches. This CDR3 has 17 amino acids.

CDR3 sequence reads: CASTKDLDSEAFF. The CDR3 DNA is TGTGCCAGCACCAAGGACCTAGACAGTGAAGCTTTCTTT. The rearrangement uses TRBV12-3 or TRBV12-4 and TRBJ1-1; tentative D call: TRBD1 (5 bases). V lost 7 bases and J lost 7, with 16 bases in between. The CDR3 covers 13 residues.

This clonotype was seen repeatedly, ten times or more. The chain joins TRBV7-9 to TRBJ2-7; 7 bases agree with TRBD1. The ends lost 5 bases at V and 6 bases at J; junction bases unmatched: 10. Per the germline V gene, CDR1 is SEHNR and CDR2 is FQNEAQ (reference sequence). This CDR3 has 14 amino acids. CDR3 region: CASSQQGYSTEQYF. The CDR3 DNA reads TGTGCCAGCAGCCAACAGGGGTATAGCACCGAGCAGTACTTC. The complete variable domain, with remaining parts taken from reference TRBV7-9 and TRBJ2-7, reads DTGVSQNPRHKITKRGQNVTFRCDPISEHNRLYWYRQTLGQGPEFLTYFQNEAQLEKSRLLSDRFSAERPKGSFSTLEIQRTEQGDSAMYLCASSQQGYSTEQYFGPGTRLTVT.

This clonotype was seen only a few times. The rearrangement uses TRBV7-2 and TRBJ2-1, with TRBD2 matching over 11 bases. This CDR3 comprises 15 residues. Trimming removed 5 bases from V and 3 bases from J; junction bases left unmatched: 3. Germline values: CDR1 SGHTA, CDR2 FQGNSA. CDR3 nucleotide sequence: TGTGCCAGCAGCCTGACTAGCGGGGTCTACAATGAGCAGTTCTTC. The encoded protein is CASSLTSGVYNEQFF.

This chain links TRBV18 with TRBJ2-1; 9 nucleotides match TRBD1. CDR3 size: 15 residues. V shed 6 bases and J 4 bases; nucleotides not matched to a gene: 7. Germline values: CDR1 KGHSH, CDR2 LQKENI. The CDR3 reads CASSPGTGNYNEQFF. Here the CDR3 DNA reads TGTGCCAGCTCTCCCGGGACAGGGAATTACAATGAGCAGTTCTTC. Using reference TRBV18 and TRBJ2-1 for the parts outside the CDR3, the full variable domain is NAGVMQNPRHLVRRRGQEARLRCSPMKGHSHVYWYRQLPEEGLKFMVYLQKENIIDESGMPKERFSAEFPKEGPSILRIQQVVRGDSAAYFCASSPGTGNYNEQFFGPGTRLTVL.

The table lists this clonotype with many counts. The rearrangement links TRBV9 to TRBJ1-1; D is ambiguous. Trimming left V 0 bases short and J 1 base short, with 4 bases between. There are 13 residues in the CDR3. Germline V CDR1 and CDR2: SGDLS, YYNGEE. CDR3 nucleotides: TGTGCCAGCAGCGTAGGGAGGAACACTGAAGCTTTCTTT. Encoded protein: CASSVGRNTEAFF.

The chain is built from TRBV18 and TRBJ2-1; maybe TRBD1 (6 bases). V lost 6 bases, J lost 4 bases, and 16 bases lay in between. The CDR3 length is 15 residues. CDR1 is KGHSH and CDR2 is LQKENI in the germline V gene. The CDR3 loop is CASSSWDNSYNEQFF. For the CDR3, the DNA is TGTGCCAGCTCGAGTTGGGACAATTCATACAATGAGCAGTTCTTC.

J is TRBJ2-3 and V is TRBV20-1; the match to TRBD2 covers 7 bases. The trim removed 2 bases at V and 3 bases at J, leaving 5 bases unmatched. The length of the CDR3 is 14 residues. Germline V lookup: CDR1 DFQATT, CDR2 SNEGSKA (reference sequence). The CDR3 protein is CSARRLAATDTQYF. CDR3 sequence (DNA): TGCAGTGCTAGACGCCTAGCGGCAACAGATACGCAGTATTTT.

This clonotype was recorded many times. V is TRBV4-3 and J is TRBJ2-7; 13 bases are shared with TRBD2. V dropped 3 bases and J dropped 3; count of bases not matched to a gene: 5. The germline gives CDR1 LGHNA, CDR2 YSLEER. This CDR3 has 16 amino acids. Written as DNA, the CDR3 is TGCGCCAGCAGCCAGGGGACTAGCGGGAATCTCTACGAGCAGTACTTC. This gives the protein CASSQGTSGNLYEQYF.

V usage is TRBV4-1 and J usage is TRBJ2-3; D is possibly TRBD1 (5 bases). This CDR3 region has 13 residues. The V and J ends lost 4 bases and 8 bases respectively, with 13 bases between them. CDR1 and CDR2 from the germline V gene are MGHRA and YSYEKL. This CDR3 reads CASSRGPTRTQYF. The CDR3 DNA follows: TGCGCCAGCAGCCGGGGCCCAACACGTACGCAGTATTTT.

The genes are TRBV7-9 and TRBJ1-5; D not resolved. This CDR3 contains 12 residues. Trimming removed 4 bases from V and 9 bases from J, with 10 bases in between. The germline V gene has CDR1 SEHNR and CDR2 FQNEAQ (reference sequence). This chain's CDR3 is CASSSALGPQHF. In nucleotides, the CDR3 is TGTGCCAGCAGCTCCGCCCTGGGGCCCCAGCATTTT.

This clonotype was counted at least ten times. V usage is TRBV30 and J usage is TRBJ2-1; D remains unclear. Germline-derived CDR1 and CDR2 are GTSNPN and SVGIG (reference sequence). CDR3 length: 13 amino acids. The V end lost 6 bases, the J end lost 5 bases, and 14 bases lay between the germline ends. CDR3 residues: CACRPFSNNEQFF. CDR3 in DNA: TGTGCCTGCCGTCCCTTTAGCAACAATGAGCAGTTCTTC.

This clonotype has a handful of counts. The chain couples TRBV10-2 to TRBJ2-2; D may be TRBD2 (5 bases). The CDR3 sequence is 14 residues long. Germline lookup yields CDR1 WSHSY and CDR2 SAAADI. Trimming took 5 bases from V and 7 from J, leaving 14 bases between them. The CDR3 loop reads CASSFRRDGGELFF. CDR3 DNA: TGCGCCAGCAGTTTTAGACGGGATGGCGGGGAGCTGTTTTTT.

This clonotype was recorded a few times. The gene calls are TRBV27 and TRBJ2-1; 10 bases are a match to TRBD2. With 6 bases clipped from V and 7 bases from J, the junction kept 12 bases outside the gene matches. The CDR3 is made up of 16 amino acids. CDR1 and CDR2 from the germline V gene are MNHEY and SMNVEV (reference sequence). The CDR3 loop is CASRGLAGVVSNEQFF. CDR3 nucleotides: TGTGCCAGCAGAGGGCTAGCGGGAGTAGTTTCGAATGAGCAGTTCTTC.

DNA of the CDR3: TGTGCCAGCAGTTCAGGGGATAGCAATCAGCCCCAGCATTTT. This encodes CASSSGDSNQPQHF. This chain joins TRBV2 and TRBJ1-5; D may be TRBD1 (6 bases). This CDR3 has 14 amino acids. Trimming shortened V by 5 bases and J by 0 bases, and 8 bases separated the two germline ends. Germline CDR1 reads SNHLY; CDR2 reads FYNNEI.

CDR3 sequence (DNA): TGCGCCAGCAGCCCCACAGGGAGGGACACTGAAGCTTTCTTT. Translated: CASSPTGRDTEAFF. The chain couples TRBV4-3 to TRBJ1-1, with a weak D call TRBD1 (6 bases). Germline CDR1 reads LGHNA; CDR2 reads YSLEER. Between the trimmed V and J ends, which lost 4 bases and 3 bases, there was a span of 12 bases. CDR3 length equals 14 residues.

This clonotype was counted many times. The chain employs TRBV6-1 and TRBJ2-1, with TRBD2 matching over 11 bases. The CDR3 totals 14 residues. The V and J ends lost 9 bases and 1 base, in that order; junction bases with no gene match: 2. CDR1 and CDR2 from the germline V gene are MNHNS and SASEGT. The CDR3 region is CASGTSGSYNEQFF. CDR3 DNA sequence: TGTGCCAGTGGGACTAGCGGTTCCTACAATGAGCAGTTCTTC.

The genes are TRBV29-1 and TRBJ1-1; tentative D call: TRBD1 (5 bases). The CDR3 extends over 15 amino acids. Trimming removed 5 bases at V and 4 bases at J, with 20 bases between. The germline V gene has CDR1 SQVTM and CDR2 ANQGSEA. In DNA form, the CDR3 reads TGCAGCGTTCCGACTATAGGGGCCGAGAGCACTGAAGCTTTCTTT. It is translated as CSVPTIGAESTEAFF.

This clonotype was found a few times. This chain uses TRBV19 with TRBJ1-4, with 7 bases aligning to TRBD1. Germline loops: CDR1 LNHDA, CDR2 SQIVND (reference sequence). V shed 6 bases and J 3 bases; nucleotides not matched to a gene: 4. This CDR3 is built from 14 residues. The DNA of the CDR3 is TGTGCCAGTAGGCGACAGGGCTCTAATGAAAAACTGTTTTTT. It is translated as CASRRQGSNEKLFF.

Many counts were recorded for this clonotype. The chain uses TRBV6-6 and TRBJ2-7, with TRBD2 matching 9 bases. This CDR3 is built from 14 residues. Germline V gives CDR1 MNHNY, CDR2 SVGAGI (reference sequence). V was clipped by 5 bases and J by 6 bases; unmatched bases: 8. The CDR3 DNA reads TGTGCCAGCAGTCCCGGGACTAGCAGCTCCGAGCAGTACTTC. As protein: CASSPGTSSSEQYF.